This is a list of T cell receptor beta chains from one sample in a study of cytomegalovirus exposure and HLA in healthy donors. Data came from immunoSEQ multiplex PCR; TCRdb stores just in-frame clones and leaves some out. Here the sample spans 200,000 to 250,000 clones, around 88% being singletons. Sequencing was performed on PBMCs. The receptors originated from a woman aged 18-35 years in good health and CMV-seronegative. Both conserved end residues are trimmed from each CDR3.

v_call: TRBV4-3
j_call: TRBJ2-1
cdr3_aa: ASSWRAGSEQF

v_call: TRBV9
j_call: TRBJ2-1
cdr3_aa: ASSDVVALGGNSYNEQF

v_call: TRBV6-1
j_call: TRBJ2-7
cdr3_aa: ASNRDSSYEQY

v_call: TRBV28
j_call: TRBJ2-3
cdr3_aa: ASLSGLGTDTQY

v_call: TRBV7-9
j_call: TRBJ2-5
cdr3_aa: ASSLGEETQY

v_call: TRBV29-1
j_call: TRBJ2-1
cdr3_aa: SVVQSSYNEQF

v_call: TRBV6-5
j_call: TRBJ2-6
cdr3_aa: ASTLSSSGANVLT

v_call: TRBV10-3
j_call: TRBJ2-7
cdr3_aa: AISDPDSSNEQY

v_call: TRBV28
j_call: TRBJ1-5
cdr3_aa: ASSFVERGNQPQH

v_call: TRBV5-6
j_call: TRBJ2-7
cdr3_aa: ASSPGQGSYEQY

v_call: TRBV29-1
j_call: TRBJ2-1
cdr3_aa: SAGSGTGDNEQF

v_call: TRBV13
j_call: TRBJ2-7
cdr3_aa: ASSLDRGSSYEQY

v_call: TRBV28
j_call: TRBJ2-3
cdr3_aa: ASSRIPQRPGTQY

v_call: TRBV29-1
j_call: TRBJ2-7
cdr3_aa: SFEGTSGSYEQY

v_call: TRBV28
j_call: TRBJ1-5
cdr3_aa: ASSITPDTNQPQH

v_call: TRBV30
j_call: TRBJ2-7
cdr3_aa: AVTGGSPFSAWNEQY

v_call: TRBV12-2
j_call: TRBJ1-2
cdr3_aa: ASRLPFSDRPVRENYGYT

v_call: TRBV19
j_call: TRBJ1-2
cdr3_aa: ASSSGTVFGYT

v_call: TRBV5-1
j_call: TRBJ2-1
cdr3_aa: ASSLIGGSYNEQF

v_call: TRBV30
j_call: TRBJ1-5
cdr3_aa: AWTKPGAGQPQH

v_call: TRBV19
j_call: TRBJ1-2
cdr3_aa: ASRGSRTYGYT

v_call: TRBV7-2
j_call: TRBJ2-1
cdr3_aa: ASISPKLAGSPYNEQF

v_call: TRBV18
j_call: TRBJ2-5
cdr3_aa: ASSPGGTNQETQY

v_call: TRBV4-2
j_call: TRBJ2-1
cdr3_aa: ASSQVAGNPYNEQF

v_call: TRBV28
j_call: TRBJ2-2
cdr3_aa: ASSLELAGGFNTGELF

v_call: TRBV4-1
j_call: TRBJ2-7
cdr3_aa: ASIGLAGGIKY

v_call: TRBV4-1
j_call: TRBJ2-7
cdr3_aa: ASSQDGGGSYEQY

v_call: TRBV27
j_call: TRBJ2-2
cdr3_aa: ASRTGSVGGELF

v_call: TRBV4-1
j_call: TRBJ1-4
cdr3_aa: ASSQDRDIDEKLF

v_call: TRBV7-7
j_call: TRBJ2-5
cdr3_aa: ASSLVSGLAGEETQY

v_call: TRBV5-1
j_call: TRBJ1-1
cdr3_aa: ASSLGGSPEAF

v_call: TRBV6-6
j_call: TRBJ2-2
cdr3_aa: ASSPRQGPDPGELF